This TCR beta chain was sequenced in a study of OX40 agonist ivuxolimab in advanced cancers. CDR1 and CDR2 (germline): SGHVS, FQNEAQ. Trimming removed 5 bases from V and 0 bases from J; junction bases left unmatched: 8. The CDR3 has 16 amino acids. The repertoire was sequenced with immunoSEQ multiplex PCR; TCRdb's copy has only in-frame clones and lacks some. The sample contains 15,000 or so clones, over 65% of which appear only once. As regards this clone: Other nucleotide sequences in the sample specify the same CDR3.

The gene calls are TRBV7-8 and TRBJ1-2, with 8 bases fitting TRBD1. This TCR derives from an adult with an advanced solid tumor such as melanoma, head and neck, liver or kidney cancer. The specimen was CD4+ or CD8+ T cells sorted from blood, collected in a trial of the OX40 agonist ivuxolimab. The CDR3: CASSPGTGAANYGYTF. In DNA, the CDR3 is TGTGCCAGCAGCCCTGGGACAGGCGCAGCTAACTATGGCTACACCTTC.